This TCR beta chain appears in the sequencing data of a study of T cell responses to AZD1222 COVID-19 vaccine (dated by TCRdb to 2020 to 2023). About the investigation overall: AZD1222 recipients with second doses at about 4 weeks or about 12 weeks were pooled, because spike-specific TCR depth and breadth did not differ between schedules. Trial participants were enrolled by age into 18-55, 56-69 and 70-plus year subgroups, with roughly 160, 29 and 62 TCR-sequenced participants respectively. TCR sequencing covered roughly 230 trial participants: roughly 200 given two doses of AZD1222 and 26 given two doses of MenACWY control vaccine.

In the paper's terms, the time point label means: baseline before first vaccination. Vaccinee samples came from UK trials COV001 and COV002, including a single-blind randomized controlled phase 2/3 trial of AZD1222 (ChAdOx1 nCoV-19) in healthy adults. For TCRbeta chain sequencing, PBMC samples were collected from trial participants at day 0 and at day 28 after the second dose. The CDR3 regions of human TCRbeta chains were analyzed by immunosequencing. As for the authors' bioinformatics: Repertoire TCRs were checked for matches against a reference library of SARS-CoV-2-specific TCRs that had been generated using the MIRA antigen-specificity platform. Breadth was defined as the fraction of unique TCRs that were SARS-CoV-2-associated. Depth was defined as the fraction of total T cells that were SARS-CoV-2-associated. Each spike-specific TCR was assigned to its reactive spike region and to a CD4 or CD8 class using the MIRA data. Log10-transformed breadth and depth values were compared by one-way ANOVA with Sidak's multiple comparisons tests. TCRdb retrieved this table from immuneACCESS and kept in-frame rearrangements only. Not all clones are present; in checked studies, unresolved V genes account for under half, and no reason is known for the remainder. Clone size and the V and J calls come from that table; the DNA yielded D and trimming. This sample lists roughly 83,000 clones; around 86% were detected once. The ten largest clones capture 8.5% to 9% of the sample.

Including cysteine and phenylalanine, the CDR3 has 16 amino acids. Only CDR3 DNA remains: 48 bases, in frame from the first base. Trimming costs V 3 bases and J 9 bases, and their ends lie 18 bases apart. Notes on this clone: Its antigen is currently not known. Qualities for individual bases were not recorded, and no much larger clone is one base off.

The paper as a whole reports these results and caveats: Conclusions about previously exposed vaccinees were limited because only a handful of AZD1222 recipients were SARS-CoV-2 seropositive at baseline. Because no samples from the day 14 peak response were available, repertoires could be characterized only after the peak T cell response. The vaccine-associated CD4 TCRs covered the entire spike protein, and the dominant responses fell in regions 160-218 and 743-854. Reportedly, close to half of the unique spike-specific TCRs recognized epitopes lying outside the regions that are mutated in the B.1.351 and B.1.1.7 variants. Participants were mostly white British, with more females than males. The authors suggested clonal diversity may have been underestimated. In the small 56-69-year group, the increase in depth fell short of significance, most likely because of low power. After two AZD1222 doses, spike-specific TCR breadth and depth were significantly higher than at day 0 and than in MenACWY recipients.

The sequence is built from TRBV23-1 and TRBJ1-6; TRBD1 could be the D gene, as 5 bases match. TRBV23-1 is an open reading frame, and its role is uncertain. The input for sequencing was peripheral blood, taken on day 0 of AZD1222 vaccination. The clonotype originates from an adult in good health. The CDR3 region has the sequence CASSHSPGPSCSPLHF. The DNA sequence is as follows: TGCGCCAGCAGTCATTCTCCGGGACCTTCTTGTTCACCCCTCCACTTT.